One sample yielded the 27 T cell receptor beta chains listed below, sequenced in a study of cytomegalovirus exposure and HLA in healthy donors. PCR amplification relied on 60 Vbeta primers (plus 13 Jbeta primers). Clones were sequenced by immunoSEQ multiplex PCR, and TCRdb holds only the in-frame ones, with some missing. The sample has 110,000 to 150,000 clones; approximately 70% are singletons. Sequencing was carried out using PBMCs. Every receptor here comes from a human donor in good health.

This chain uses TRBV7-9 with TRBJ1-4; no definite D call. The CDR3 extends over 13 amino acids. Germline-derived CDR1 and CDR2 are SEHNR and FQNEAQ (reference sequence). Trimming cost V 5 bases and J 7 bases, with 11 bases left between them. The CDR3, as DNA: TGTGCCAGCAGCGTAGAGTTGAGTGAAAAACTGTTTTTT. It codes for CASSVELSEKLFF.

This chain joins TRBV27 and TRBJ1-5; D is possibly TRBD1 (5 bases). Germline CDR1 reads MNHEY; CDR2 reads SMNVEV (reference sequence). The CDR3 length is 13 residues. V was shortened by 8 bases and J by 3 bases, with 11 bases between the two germline ends. The CDR3 region has the DNA TGTGCCAGCCTAGACAGTTTCAATCAGCCCCAGCATTTT. The encoded protein is CASLDSFNQPQHF.

CDR3 sequence reads: CASRTSGRAVGVWDEQFF. The DNA for the CDR3 is TGTGCCAGTAGAACTAGCGGGAGGGCCGTAGGTGTTTGGGATGAGCAGTTCTTC. The V call is TRBV19, the J call TRBJ2-1; 13 positions agree with TRBD2. Germline CDR1 LNHDA, CDR2 SQIVND (reference sequence). Losses at the gene ends were 6 bases for V and 8 bases for J; bases not matched to a gene: 16. The CDR3 consists of 18 residues.

This clone was counted a few times. The CDR3 here is CASSGGIGVGQETQYF. DNA for the CDR3: TGTGCCAGCAGCGGTGGGATAGGGGTCGGCCAAGAGACCCAGTACTTC. The rearrangement uses TRBV9 and TRBJ2-5; maybe TRBD1 (5 bases). The germline V gene has CDR1 SGDLS and CDR2 YYNGEE. This CDR3 is 16 amino acids long. Trimming stripped 3 bases from V and 1 base from J, with 16 bases between.

This clone was seen once. The V and J genes are TRBV10-3 and TRBJ1-5; D call uncertain. The CDR3 is made up of 13 amino acids. V lost 3 bases to trimming and J lost 5 bases, with 8 bases between them. Germline V gene sequence: CDR1 ENHRY, CDR2 SYGVKD. The CDR3 loop is CAISDLIDQPQHF. The CDR3 DNA follows: TGTGCCATCAGTGATCTGATAGATCAGCCCCAGCATTTT.

The chain uses TRBV6-6 and TRBJ1-2; D is perhaps TRBD1 (6 bases). The CDR3 loop spans 13 amino acids. CDR1 MNHNY and CDR2 SVGAGI come from the germline V gene (reference sequence). V lost 7 bases to trimming and J lost 5 bases, with 14 bases between them. The DNA of the CDR3 is TGTGCCAGCATTCTGAGGGGGATGTATGGCTACACCTTC. This gives the protein CASILRGMYGYTF.

The chain links TRBV2 to TRBJ2-7, with D possibly being TRBD2 (6 bases). Germline-derived CDR1 and CDR2 are SNHLY and FYNNEI. The CDR3 is 17 residues long. Between the trimmed V and J ends, which lost 4 bases and 0 bases, there was a span of 19 bases. The CDR3 loop is CASSGEDPGLPSYEQYF. Written as DNA, the CDR3 is TGTGCCAGCAGTGGGGAGGATCCGGGACTCCCCTCCTACGAGCAGTACTTC.

DNA of the CDR3: TGTGCCATCAGTGAGAATGGACTAGCGTCCACCTACAATGAGCAGTTCTTC. This encodes CAISENGLASTYNEQFF. V and J are TRBV10-3 and TRBJ2-1; 9 bases are shared with TRBD2. The germline V gene encodes CDR1 ENHRY and CDR2 SYGVKD. The CDR3 loop spans 17 amino acids. J lost 2 bases, V lost 2 bases, and 7 bases had no gene match.

The V call is TRBV4-1, the J call TRBJ2-5, with 7 bases identical to TRBD2. The J call is doubtful: the DNA matches TRBJ2-7 better. Germline values: CDR1 MGHRA, CDR2 YSYEKL. CDR3 length: 18 amino acids. CDR3 protein: CASSQGSWTRRSTYEQYF. CDR3 bases: TGCGCCAGCAGCCAAGGGTCTTGGACTAGACGGAGCACCTACGAGCAGTACTTC.

CDR3 sequence: CASSEEAVMNTEAFF. The DNA for the CDR3 is TGTGCCAGCAGTGAAGAGGCGGTAATGAACACTGAAGCTTTCTTT. The gene calls are TRBV2 and TRBJ1-1; D ambiguous. Germline CDR1 is SNHLY and CDR2 is FYNNEI. The CDR3 spans 15 residues. V dropped 1 base and J dropped 0 bases, with 9 bases sitting between them.

This chain joins TRBV27 and TRBJ1-2; a weak D match, TRBD1 (6 bases). This CDR3 has 13 residues. CDR1 and CDR2 (germline): MNHEY, SMNVEV (reference sequence). The germline V and J ends were trimmed by 5 bases and 2 bases, with 9 bases remaining between them. The CDR3 here is CASSGTRNYGYTF. CDR3 coding DNA: TGTGCCAGCAGTGGGACAAGAAACTATGGCTACACCTTC.

CDR3 bases: TGTGCCAGCACCCACTCTCTGGGGGGTCAGCCCCAGCATTTT. It translates to CASTHSLGGQPQHF. The chain couples TRBV28 to TRBJ1-5; D is possibly TRBD1 (5 bases). This CDR3 spans 14 amino acids. Germline loops: CDR1 MDHEN, CDR2 SYDVKM. Trimming cost V 7 bases and J 6 bases, with 16 bases left between them.

This chain uses TRBV18 with TRBJ1-1, with 8 positions matching TRBD1. Germline V gene data show CDR1 as KGHSH and CDR2 as LQKENI. The CDR3 is 12 residues long. J was trimmed by 8 bases and V by 4 bases; bases with no gene match: 3. CDR3 amino acids: CASSLQGGEAFF. The CDR3 bases are TGTGCCAGCTCACTACAGGGGGGGGAAGCTTTCTTT.

J is TRBJ2-7 and V is TRBV2; TRBD2 matches at 11 bases. The CDR3 length is 15 residues. V trimming: 5 bases; J trimming: 5 bases; junction bases outside the gene matches: 8. In germline, CDR1 is SNHLY, CDR2 FYNNEI. The DNA of the CDR3 is TGTGCCAGCAGTAGCCCCGGGACTAGCGGCCACGAGCAGTACTTC. Protein: CASSSPGTSGHEQYF.

The chain combines TRBV9 with TRBJ1-3; 9 nucleotides match TRBD1. This CDR3 comprises 13 residues. V dropped 7 bases and J dropped 5; count of bases not matched to a gene: 4. The germline V gene has CDR1 SGDLS and CDR2 YYNGEE. In DNA, the CDR3 is TGTGCCAGCGGGGGACAGGGCCGAAACACCATATATTTT. Encoded protein: CASGGQGRNTIYF. Together with reference TRBV9 and TRBJ1-3, the CDR3 gives the full variable domain: DSGVTQTPKHLITATGQRVTLRCSPRSGDLSVYWYQQSLDQGLQFLIQYYNGEERAKGNILERFSAQQFPDLHSELNLSSLELGDSALYFCASGGQGRNTIYFGEGSWLTVV.

The rearrangement uses TRBV5-6 and TRBJ2-5; D not certain. V lost 3 bases to trimming and J lost 2 bases, with 5 bases between them. CDR3 length: 12 residues. The germline V gene has CDR1 SGHDT and CDR2 YYEEEE. This CDR3 is CASSSPQETQYF. CDR3 bases: TGTGCCAGCAGCTCCCCTCAAGAGACCCAGTACTTC.

Only a few counts were recorded for this clone. J is TRBJ1-2 and V is TRBV30; D is perhaps TRBD1 (6 bases). There are 15 residues in the CDR3. V gave up 4 bases and J gave up 0 bases, with 15 bases separating them. The germline V gene has CDR1 GTSNPN and CDR2 SVGIG (reference sequence). The CDR3: CAWTEGTGPNYGYTF. The CDR3, as DNA: TGTGCCTGGACCGAGGGTACAGGGCCTAACTATGGCTACACCTTC.

The chain carries TRBV7-9 and TRBJ1-1; D call uncertain. The CDR3 loop spans 13 amino acids. Per germline, CDR1 SEHNR and CDR2 FQNEAQ (reference sequence). Trimming pared 6 bases from V and 0 bases from J, leaving 8 bases between. CDR3 protein: CASSLALNTEAFF. The CDR3 DNA reads as TGTGCCAGCAGTCTAGCGCTGAACACTGAAGCTTTCTTT.

The gene calls are TRBV10-3 and TRBJ2-7, with 9 bases matching TRBD1. The CDR3 runs 15 residues. Germline-derived CDR1 and CDR2 are ENHRY and SYGVKD. V shed 2 bases, J shed 3 bases, and the junction held 5 bases outside the gene matches. The CDR3 nucleotides are TGTGCCATCAGTGAGGGGACAGGGACCGGCTACGAGCAGTACTTC. It yields the protein CAISEGTGTGYEQYF.

The chain joins TRBV28 to TRBJ1-2; possibly TRBD1 for D (6 bases). The CDR3 consists of 14 residues. Trimming took 2 bases from V and 7 from J, leaving 14 bases between them. Germline CDR1 MDHEN, CDR2 SYDVKM. The CDR3 DNA is TGTGCCAGCAGTTTAACCTCAGGGGTTAGTGGCTACACCTTC. Translated, it gives CASSLTSGVSGYTF.

The chain is built from TRBV5-1 and TRBJ2-5, with 11 bases aligning to TRBD1. J gave up 3 bases and V 4 bases, and 8 bases lay outside the gene matches. The V gene's germline CDR1 is SGHRS and CDR2 YFSETQ. The CDR3 loop spans 16 amino acids. CDR3 in DNA: TGCGCCAGCAGCGGTAGGACAGGGGGCCGTGAAGAGACCCAGTACTTC. Translation gives CASSGRTGGREETQYF.

The chain couples TRBV5-4 to TRBJ1-6; TRBD1 aligns across 8 bases. The CDR3 runs to 16 residues. The germline V gene has CDR1 SGHNT and CDR2 YYREEE (reference sequence). J lost 6 bases, V lost 4 bases, and 9 bases had no gene match. The CDR3 region is CASSPGQGAVNSPLHF. CDR3 DNA sequence: TGTGCCAGCAGCCCGGGCCAGGGGGCGGTTAATTCACCCCTCCACTTT.

The V and J genes are TRBV7-8 and TRBJ1-2, with D possibly TRBD1 on 6 matching bases. CDR3 length equals 11 residues. With 5 bases removed from V and 7 bases from J, the gap between germline ends came to 8 bases. Germline V gene lookup returns CDR1 SGHVS and CDR2 FQNEAQ. The CDR3 protein is CASSPGAGYTF. Here the CDR3 DNA reads TGTGCCAGCAGCCCAGGGGCTGGCTACACCTTC.

This chain connects TRBV6-5 to TRBJ2-7; 10 bases agree with TRBD1. The V gene's germline CDR1 is MNHEY and CDR2 SVGAGI. The ends lost 5 bases at V and 6 bases at J; junction bases unmatched: 7. The CDR3 length is 14 residues. The CDR3 loop is CASSLRDRGGEQYF. The CDR3 DNA follows: TGTGCCAGCAGTCTCCGGGACAGGGGAGGCGAGCAGTACTTC.

CDR3 bases: TGTGCCAGCAGCTTAGAAGCATCCTATGGCTACACCTTC. It is translated as CASSLEASYGYTF. The chain combines TRBV7-9 with TRBJ1-2, with no clear D. Germline V gene lookup returns CDR1 SEHNR and CDR2 FQNEAQ (reference sequence). Trimming stripped 1 base from V and 4 bases from J, with 7 bases between. The CDR3 is 13 residues long.

The rearrangement joins TRBV6-5 to TRBJ2-1, with 10 bases aligning to TRBD2. V was pared by 0 bases and J by 6 bases, with 2 bases of the junction left unmatched. This CDR3 spans 15 amino acids. Germline V gene sequence: CDR1 MNHEY, CDR2 SVGAGI. CDR3 in DNA: TGTGCCAGCAGTTACTCACTAGCGGGACGCAATGAGCAGTTCTTC. This translates into CASSYSLAGRNEQFF.

Only one count was recorded for this clone. The chain employs TRBV6-5 and TRBJ1-5, with 8 bases matching TRBD1. CDR1 and CDR2 from the germline V gene are MNHEY and SVGAGI. The CDR3 runs 14 residues. The V gene end was trimmed by 5 bases and the J gene end by 5 bases; junction bases not matched to a gene: 5. The chain's CDR3 is CASSLTGEHQPQHF. CDR3 in DNA: TGTGCCAGCAGTCTGACAGGGGAGCATCAGCCCCAGCATTTT.